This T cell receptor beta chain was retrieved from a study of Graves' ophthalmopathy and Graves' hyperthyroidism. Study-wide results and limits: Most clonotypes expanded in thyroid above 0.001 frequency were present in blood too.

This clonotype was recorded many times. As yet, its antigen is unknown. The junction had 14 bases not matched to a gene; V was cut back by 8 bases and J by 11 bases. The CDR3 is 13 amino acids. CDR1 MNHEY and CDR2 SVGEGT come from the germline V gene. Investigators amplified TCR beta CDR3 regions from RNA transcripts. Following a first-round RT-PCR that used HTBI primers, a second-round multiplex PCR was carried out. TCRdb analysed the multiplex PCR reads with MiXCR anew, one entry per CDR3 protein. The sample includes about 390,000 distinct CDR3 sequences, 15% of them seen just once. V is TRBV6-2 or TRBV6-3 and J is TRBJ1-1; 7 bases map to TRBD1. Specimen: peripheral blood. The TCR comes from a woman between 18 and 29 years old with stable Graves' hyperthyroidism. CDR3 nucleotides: TGTGCCAGCTCCCAAACAGGGGTTCGGGTCGCTTTCTTT. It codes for CASSQTGVRVAFF.